This TCR beta chain came from a study of T cell responses to AZD1222 COVID-19 vaccine. Method: immunoSEQ multiplex PCR; TCRdb's copy keeps in-frame clones and lacks some. The data show around 130,000 clones, about 86% seen once. V trimming: 5 bases; J trimming: 9 bases; junction bases outside the gene matches: 10. CDR1 MNHEY and CDR2 SMNVEV come from the germline V gene (reference sequence). The CDR3 totals 16 residues. The sequence came from an adult in good health. The sample consisted of peripheral blood, taken on day 0 of AZD1222 vaccination. The chain carries TRBV27 and TRBJ2-3, with 14 bases aligning to TRBD2. The CDR3 reads CASSPRTGLAGDTQYF. The CDR3 DNA sequence: TGTGCCAGCAGTCCAAGAACGGGACTAGCGGGAGACACGCAGTATTTT.